The 15 T cell receptor beta chains listed next were all sequenced from one sample in a study of T cell repertoires in cytomegalovirus infection. These receptors' antigens are unknown. TCRdb recomputed calls from the reads with MiXCR, one row per CDR3 protein. The table has about 400,000 distinct CDR3 sequences, about 32% seen once. Specimen: cultured PBMCs, collected from culture after CMV antigen stimulation. The receptors were sampled from a human donor in good health (CMV status not recorded). Some clones in this sample may be carry-over from other donors' samples.

The chain combines TRBV19 with TRBJ2-1; 8 bases match TRBD2. The junction had 2 bases not matched to a gene; V was cut back by 5 bases and J by 2 bases. The CDR3 runs 14 residues. Per germline, CDR1 LNHDA and CDR2 SQIVND (reference sequence). The CDR3 loop reads CASSPGRAYNEQFF. The CDR3 DNA reads TGTGCCAGTAGTCCCGGGAGGGCCTACAATGAGCAGTTCTTC.

Comment on this clonotype: This sequence may be a read error, since a much larger clone differs from it by one base. The rearrangement uses TRBV7-4 and TRBJ2-1, with TRBD2 as a possible D gene (6 bases). Germline V gives CDR1 SGHVT, CDR2 SQSDAQ. CDR3 length equals 14 residues. Trimming cost V 2 bases and J 6 bases, with 11 bases left between them. Here the CDR3 reads CASSLIRDFNEQFF. DNA for the CDR3: TGTGCCAGCAGCTTAATCCGGGACTTCAATGAGCAGTTCTTC.

Only a few counts were recorded for this clonotype. The V call is TRBV2, the J call TRBJ2-5; tentative D call: TRBD1 (6 bases). CDR3 size: 12 residues. Trimming took off 4 bases at V and 4 bases at J, with 7 bases between the two ends. Germline assignment: CDR1 SNHLY and CDR2 FYNNEI. CDR3 region: CASSGTAETQYF. The DNA for the CDR3 is TGTGCCAGCAGTGGGACAGCAGAGACCCAGTACTTC. The full variable domain, with the rest looked up from reference TRBV2 and TRBJ2-5, is EPEVTQTPSHQVTQMGQEVILRCVPISNHLYFYWYRQILGQKVEFLVSFYNNEISEKSEIFDDQFSVERPDGSNFTLKIRSTKLEDSAMYFCASSGTAETQYFGPGTRLLVL.

This clonotype was observed a few times. The genes are TRBV12-3 or TRBV12-4 and TRBJ1-1; no reliable D call. With 4 bases removed from V and 1 base from J, the gap between germline ends came to 10 bases. This CDR3 has 14 amino acids. CDR3 sequence (DNA): TGTGCCAGCAGTTACACTACTCCGAACACTGAAGCTTTCTTT. Translation: CASSYTTPNTEAFF.

CDR3 sequence reads: CASSIRASTEQYF. For the CDR3, the DNA is TGTGCCAGTAGTATCAGGGCGTCTACCGAGCAGTACTTC. This chain connects TRBV19 to TRBJ2-7; a possible D gene is TRBD1 (5 bases). Germline-derived CDR1 and CDR2 are LNHDA and SQIVND (reference sequence). CDR3 length equals 13 residues. V lost 3 bases and J 6 bases, leaving 12 bases between the germline ends.

The chain employs TRBV28 and TRBJ2-1; the match to TRBD2 covers 11 bases. Germline loops: CDR1 MDHEN, CDR2 SYDVKM. This CDR3 comprises 16 residues. Trimming took 10 bases from V and 7 from J; bases not matched to a gene: 15. In DNA form, the CDR3 reads TGTGCCACCAATCACCCTCTAGCGGGAGGTGGTAATGAGCAGTTCTTC. It translates to CATNHPLAGGGNEQFF. Full variable domain (missing parts from reference TRBV28 and TRBJ2-1): DVKVTQSSRYLVKRTGEKVFLECVQDMDHENMFWYRQDPGLGLRLIYFSYDVKMKEKGDIPEGYSVSREKKERFSLILESASTNQTSMYLCATNHPLAGGGNEQFFGPGTRLTVL.

This chain uses TRBV19 with TRBJ1-6; D is unclear. The CDR3 has 14 amino acids. V was trimmed by 8 bases and J by 7 bases, leaving 15 bases between them. The germline V gene has CDR1 LNHDA and CDR2 SQIVND (reference sequence). The CDR3 loop reads CASQLRDGNSPLHF. For the CDR3, the DNA is TGTGCCAGTCAATTGCGGGATGGAAATTCACCCCTCCACTTT.

V gene TRBV18 combines with J gene TRBJ2-5; D might be TRBD2 (6 bases). The CDR3 spans 14 residues. The germline CDR1 and CDR2 sequences are KGHSH and LQKENI. Trimming took off 3 bases at V and 5 bases at J, with 13 bases between the two ends. The CDR3 here is CASSPSGFLETQYF. Written as DNA, the CDR3 is TGTGCCAGCTCACCCAGCGGGTTCTTGGAGACCCAGTACTTC.

The chain has TRBV7-6 and TRBJ2-3; 8 bases line up with TRBD1. Germline assignment: CDR1 SGHVS and CDR2 FNYEAQ. V was pared by 5 bases and J by 4 bases, with 8 bases of the junction left unmatched. There are 15 residues in the CDR3. The CDR3 reads CASSADRGGADTQYF. The CDR3 region has the DNA TGTGCCAGCAGCGCTGACAGGGGAGGTGCAGATACGCAGTATTTT.

Only a few counts were recorded for this clonotype. The rearrangement links TRBV3-1 to TRBJ2-3; 10 bases align to TRBD2. V was clipped by 4 bases and J by 0 bases; unmatched bases: 4. CDR3 length equals 16 residues. Germline V gene lookup returns CDR1 LGHDT and CDR2 YNNKEL (reference sequence). For the CDR3, the DNA is TGTGCCAGCAGCCTCGGACTAGCGGAAAGCACAGATACGCAGTATTTT. Amino acid sequence: CASSLGLAESTDTQYF.

The rearrangement links TRBV6-2 or TRBV6-3 to TRBJ2-4; 9 bases agree with TRBD1. This CDR3 has 14 amino acids. J was trimmed by 2 bases and V by 11 bases; bases with no gene match: 7. CDR1 is MNHEY, CDR2 SVGEGT, per germline. In nucleotides, the CDR3 is TGTGCCTCCCGGGACAGGGAAACCAAAAACATTCAGTACTTC. This gives the protein CASRDRETKNIQYF.

This clonotype was seen a few times. The CDR3 region is CASSLAGARSYNEQFF. In DNA, the CDR3 is TGTGCCAGCAGTTTGGCGGGAGCGCGGTCCTACAATGAGCAGTTCTTC. The chain carries TRBV6-2 or TRBV6-3 and TRBJ2-1, with 7 positions matching TRBD2. The length of the CDR3 is 16 residues. The V segment lost 4 bases and the J segment 1 base; nucleotides outside the gene matches: 7. CDR1 is MNHEY, CDR2 SVGEGT, per germline.

The table lists this clonotype with many counts. The chain combines TRBV7-2 with TRBJ2-7; TRBD2 agrees at 7 bases. The CDR3 spans 16 residues. Trimming took 0 bases from V and 4 from J; bases not matched to a gene: 9. Germline V gene sequence: CDR1 SGHTA, CDR2 FQGNSA. CDR3 DNA: TGTGCCAGCAGCTTAGCGCTCCTAGCGGCACCTTACGAGCAGTACTTC. Translated: CASSLALLAAPYEQYF.

CDR3 in amino acids: CASSYKREAREQYV. The DNA of the CDR3 is TGTGCCAGCAGTTATAAGCGGGAGGCGAGGGAGCAGTACGTC. V is TRBV27 and J is TRBJ2-7; TRBD2 agrees at 9 bases. V lost 4 bases and J lost 7; bases outside the gene matches: 8. The CDR3 consists of 14 residues. In germline, CDR1 is MNHEY, CDR2 SMNVEV (reference sequence).

The chain links TRBV20-1 to TRBJ2-1; possibly TRBD2 for D (5 bases). Germline CDR1 reads DFQATT; CDR2 reads SNEGSKA (reference sequence). The CDR3 runs 14 residues. V lost 3 bases to trimming and J lost 4 bases, with 13 bases between them. CDR3 residues: CSARYSGVYNEQFF. CDR3 DNA sequence: TGCAGTGCTAGGTACAGCGGAGTGTACAATGAGCAGTTCTTC.